This passage covers 19 T cell receptor beta chains from one sample sequenced in a study of blood T cell repertoires in COVID-19. This table comes from immunoSEQ multiplex PCR, and its TCRdb copy is limited to in-frame clones, with some not included. The sample lists about 200,000 clones, approximately 80% occurring once. Input material: PBMCs or T cells enriched from blood (not recorded which). The source is a woman between 40 and 50 years old with acute COVID-19.

CDR3: CASSQRTERGETQYF. CDR3 sequence (DNA): TGTGCCAGCAGCCAACGGACAGAAAGGGGGGAGACCCAGTACTTC. The chain joins TRBV7-2 to TRBJ2-5, with D tentatively TRBD1 (6 bases). The CDR3 runs to 15 residues. Looked up from germline, CDR1 is SGHTA and CDR2 is FQGNSA. V was pared by 5 bases and J by 5 bases, with 18 bases between.

This rearrangement joins TRBV10-3 to TRBJ1-3; 9 nucleotides align to TRBD1. The germline CDR1 and CDR2 sequences are ENHRY and SYGVKD. With 8 bases clipped from V and 2 bases from J, the junction kept 10 bases outside the gene matches. The CDR3 sequence is 16 residues long. The CDR3 DNA reads TGTGCCATCGGGACAGGGAAAGACGGGGCTGGAAACACCATATATTTT. As protein: CAIGTGKDGAGNTIYF.

There are a few counts of this clone. This sequence joins TRBV19 and TRBJ1-1; TRBD1 is a possible D gene (5 bases). The CDR3 is made up of 13 amino acids. Germline values: CDR1 LNHDA, CDR2 SQIVND (reference sequence). Trimming left V 6 bases short and J 5 bases short, with 13 bases between. The CDR3 loop reads CASRTAGKTEAFF. CDR3 in DNA: TGTGCCAGTAGGACGGCAGGGAAAACTGAAGCTTTCTTT.

J is TRBJ1-2 and V is TRBV5-1, with D perhaps TRBD1 (5 bases). Trimming removed 0 bases from V and 4 bases from J, with 10 bases in between. Per germline, CDR1 SGHRS and CDR2 YFSETQ. This CDR3 spans 14 amino acids. CDR3 sequence: CASSLEGRVYGYTF. As DNA, the CDR3 is TGCGCCAGCAGCTTGGAGGGCAGGGTCTATGGCTACACCTTC.

The gene calls are TRBV28 and TRBJ2-7, with D possibly matching TRBD1 (6 bases). CDR1 is MDHEN and CDR2 is SYDVKM in the germline V gene. The CDR3 totals 14 residues. V dropped 5 bases and J dropped 4 bases, with 15 bases sitting between them. CDR3 protein: CASSQGTLGYEQYF. Written as DNA, the CDR3 is TGTGCCAGCAGTCAGGGGACACTGGGTTACGAGCAGTACTTC.

The chain combines TRBV11-2 with TRBJ2-1; 8 bases align to TRBD2. Germline CDR1 is SGHAT and CDR2 is FQNNGV. Trimming at V came to 11 bases and at J to 1 base, leaving 7 bases not matched to a gene. The CDR3 covers 14 residues. CDR3 amino acids: CASTGGGSYNEQFF. CDR3 in DNA: TGTGCCTCCACGGGGGGGGGATCCTACAATGAGCAGTTCTTC.

As to this clone: Sequence at one end of the junction differs from germline and may be a read error. J is TRBJ2-2 and V is TRBV7-7; maybe TRBD1 (6 bases). Germline CDR1 is SSHAT and CDR2 is FNYEAQ (reference sequence). There are 15 residues in the CDR3. CDR3 nucleotide sequence: TGTGCTAGCAGCGACTACAGGGTAGACACCGGGGAGCTGTTTTTT. Its protein product is CASSDYRVDTGELFF.

The CDR3 DNA follows: TGTGCCAGCAGCCAAGATGCCGGGAGCAATCAGCCCCAGCATTTT. It is translated as CASSQDAGSNQPQHF. The V gene is TRBV3-1 (or the pseudogene TRBV3-2), the J gene TRBJ1-5; D remains ambiguous. The germline V gene has CDR1 LGHDT and CDR2 YNNKEL (reference sequence). The CDR3 covers 15 residues. V was shortened by 0 bases and J by 1 base, with 7 bases between the two germline ends.

J is TRBJ1-5 and V is TRBV28; unclear D gene. V lost 2 bases and J 7 bases, leaving 12 bases between the germline ends. CDR3 length: 14 amino acids. Looked up from germline, CDR1 is MDHEN and CDR2 is SYDVKM. Written as DNA, the CDR3 is TGTGCCAGCAGTTTAGGCGGGGTTGGGCAGCCCCAGCATTTT. Translated, it gives CASSLGGVGQPQHF. Full variable domain (rest looked up from reference TRBV28 and TRBJ1-5): DVKVTQSSRYLVKRTGEKVFLECVQDMDHENMFWYRQDPGLGLRLIYFSYDVKMKEKGDIPEGYSVSREKKERFSLILESASTNQTSMYLCASSLGGVGQPQHFGDGTRLSIL.

The chain couples TRBV5-5 to TRBJ2-1; TRBD2 aligns across 12 bases. This CDR3 is built from 18 residues. Germline assignment: CDR1 SGHKS and CDR2 YYEKEE (reference sequence). V shed 4 bases and J 6 bases; nucleotides not matched to a gene: 14. The CDR3 loop is CASSATSGSLFLGNEQFF. Here the CDR3 DNA reads TGTGCCAGCAGCGCGACTAGCGGGAGTTTGTTTTTGGGCAATGAGCAGTTCTTC.

The CDR3 reads CASSRFLKDRDTEAFF. The DNA for the CDR3 is TGCGCCAGCAGCCGATTCCTGAAGGACAGAGACACTGAAGCTTTCTTT. The chain links TRBV4-3 to TRBJ1-1; D is possibly TRBD1 (6 bases). There are 16 residues in the CDR3. The V gene's germline CDR1 is LGHNA and CDR2 YSLEER. With 4 bases removed from V and 3 bases from J, the gap between germline ends came to 18 bases.

This clone was recorded a few times. This chain links TRBV7-6 with TRBJ1-2, with 7 bases matching TRBD1. Germline values: CDR1 SGHVS, CDR2 FNYEAQ. The junction had 10 bases not matched to a gene; V was cut back by 1 base and J by 8 bases. The CDR3 extends over 15 amino acids. CDR3 sequence (DNA): TGTGCCAGCAGCTTAGGACAGGGTGGCCCGGGGGGCTACACCTTC. Protein sequence: CASSLGQGGPGGYTF.

This clone was counted a few times. The rearrangement uses TRBV12-3 or TRBV12-4 and TRBJ1-1; a possible D gene is TRBD1 (5 bases). V dropped 6 bases and J dropped 6 bases, with 14 bases sitting between them. This CDR3 is built from 13 residues. The CDR3 nucleotides read TGTGCCAGCAGGAGCCGATGGGGCCCTGAAGCTTTCTTT. Its protein product is CASRSRWGPEAFF.

The V and J genes are TRBV12-3 or TRBV12-4 and TRBJ1-2; possible D gene TRBD1, 5 bases. CDR3 length equals 13 residues. Trimming removed 2 bases at V and 3 bases at J, with 7 bases between. This chain's CDR3 is CASSLQGYYGYTF. In DNA, the CDR3 is TGTGCCAGCAGTTTACAGGGATACTATGGCTACACCTTC.

The chain recombines TRBV19 with TRBJ2-2, with 9 bases aligning to TRBD2. CDR1 is LNHDA, CDR2 SQIVND, per germline (reference sequence). CDR3 size: 14 residues. After removal of 7 bases from V and 6 bases from J, the junction contained 6 bases not matched to a gene. CDR3: CASIGGRAPGELFF. The CDR3 coding sequence is TGTGCCAGTATAGGCGGGAGGGCCCCCGGGGAGCTGTTTTTT.

The chain recombines TRBV30 with TRBJ1-1, with TRBD1 as a possible D gene (6 bases). This CDR3 spans 12 amino acids. V lost 0 bases and J 11 bases, leaving 13 bases between the germline ends. The germline CDR1 and CDR2 sequences are GTSNPN and SVGIG (reference sequence). The CDR3 sequence is CAWSVQGNEAFF. The CDR3 DNA sequence: TGTGCCTGGAGTGTACAGGGAAACGAGGCTTTCTTT.

CDR3 region: CASSFTGQGSYNEQFF. CDR3 nucleotides: TGTGCCAGCAGCTTTACGGGACAGGGCTCCTACAATGAGCAGTTCTTC. This rearrangement joins TRBV7-8 to TRBJ2-1; 9 nucleotides match TRBD1. Germline V gene sequence: CDR1 SGHVS, CDR2 FQNEAQ. V was pared by 3 bases and J by 0 bases, with 3 bases of the junction left unmatched. CDR3 length: 16 amino acids. The full variable domain, its missing parts supplied by reference TRBV7-8 and TRBJ2-1, is GAGVSQSPRYKVAKRGQDVALRCDPISGHVSLFWYQQALGQGPEFLTYFQNEAQLDKSGLPSDRFFAERPEGSVSTLKIQRTQQEDSAVYLCASSFTGQGSYNEQFFGPGTRLTVL.

This clone was seen a single time. The V call is TRBV19, the J call TRBJ2-3, with 11 nucleotides matching TRBD2. There are 18 residues in the CDR3. CDR1 is LNHDA and CDR2 is SQIVND in the germline V gene (reference sequence). The trim removed 0 bases at V and 5 bases at J, leaving 10 bases unmatched. The DNA of the CDR3 is TGTGCCAGTAGTATAGATATCCCTAGCGGGAGGTCGGAAGATACGCAGTATTTT. The encoded protein is CASSIDIPSGRSEDTQYF.

The table lists this clone with a few counts. V is TRBV6-4 and J is TRBJ2-3; D unclear. The CDR3 contains 14 residues. Germline-derived CDR1 and CDR2 are MRHNA and SNTAGT. Trimming pared 0 bases from V and 1 base from J, leaving 5 bases between. The DNA for the CDR3 is TGTGCCAGCAGTGACTCCCAGGGCACAGATACGCAGTATTTT. Its translation is CASSDSQGTDTQYF.